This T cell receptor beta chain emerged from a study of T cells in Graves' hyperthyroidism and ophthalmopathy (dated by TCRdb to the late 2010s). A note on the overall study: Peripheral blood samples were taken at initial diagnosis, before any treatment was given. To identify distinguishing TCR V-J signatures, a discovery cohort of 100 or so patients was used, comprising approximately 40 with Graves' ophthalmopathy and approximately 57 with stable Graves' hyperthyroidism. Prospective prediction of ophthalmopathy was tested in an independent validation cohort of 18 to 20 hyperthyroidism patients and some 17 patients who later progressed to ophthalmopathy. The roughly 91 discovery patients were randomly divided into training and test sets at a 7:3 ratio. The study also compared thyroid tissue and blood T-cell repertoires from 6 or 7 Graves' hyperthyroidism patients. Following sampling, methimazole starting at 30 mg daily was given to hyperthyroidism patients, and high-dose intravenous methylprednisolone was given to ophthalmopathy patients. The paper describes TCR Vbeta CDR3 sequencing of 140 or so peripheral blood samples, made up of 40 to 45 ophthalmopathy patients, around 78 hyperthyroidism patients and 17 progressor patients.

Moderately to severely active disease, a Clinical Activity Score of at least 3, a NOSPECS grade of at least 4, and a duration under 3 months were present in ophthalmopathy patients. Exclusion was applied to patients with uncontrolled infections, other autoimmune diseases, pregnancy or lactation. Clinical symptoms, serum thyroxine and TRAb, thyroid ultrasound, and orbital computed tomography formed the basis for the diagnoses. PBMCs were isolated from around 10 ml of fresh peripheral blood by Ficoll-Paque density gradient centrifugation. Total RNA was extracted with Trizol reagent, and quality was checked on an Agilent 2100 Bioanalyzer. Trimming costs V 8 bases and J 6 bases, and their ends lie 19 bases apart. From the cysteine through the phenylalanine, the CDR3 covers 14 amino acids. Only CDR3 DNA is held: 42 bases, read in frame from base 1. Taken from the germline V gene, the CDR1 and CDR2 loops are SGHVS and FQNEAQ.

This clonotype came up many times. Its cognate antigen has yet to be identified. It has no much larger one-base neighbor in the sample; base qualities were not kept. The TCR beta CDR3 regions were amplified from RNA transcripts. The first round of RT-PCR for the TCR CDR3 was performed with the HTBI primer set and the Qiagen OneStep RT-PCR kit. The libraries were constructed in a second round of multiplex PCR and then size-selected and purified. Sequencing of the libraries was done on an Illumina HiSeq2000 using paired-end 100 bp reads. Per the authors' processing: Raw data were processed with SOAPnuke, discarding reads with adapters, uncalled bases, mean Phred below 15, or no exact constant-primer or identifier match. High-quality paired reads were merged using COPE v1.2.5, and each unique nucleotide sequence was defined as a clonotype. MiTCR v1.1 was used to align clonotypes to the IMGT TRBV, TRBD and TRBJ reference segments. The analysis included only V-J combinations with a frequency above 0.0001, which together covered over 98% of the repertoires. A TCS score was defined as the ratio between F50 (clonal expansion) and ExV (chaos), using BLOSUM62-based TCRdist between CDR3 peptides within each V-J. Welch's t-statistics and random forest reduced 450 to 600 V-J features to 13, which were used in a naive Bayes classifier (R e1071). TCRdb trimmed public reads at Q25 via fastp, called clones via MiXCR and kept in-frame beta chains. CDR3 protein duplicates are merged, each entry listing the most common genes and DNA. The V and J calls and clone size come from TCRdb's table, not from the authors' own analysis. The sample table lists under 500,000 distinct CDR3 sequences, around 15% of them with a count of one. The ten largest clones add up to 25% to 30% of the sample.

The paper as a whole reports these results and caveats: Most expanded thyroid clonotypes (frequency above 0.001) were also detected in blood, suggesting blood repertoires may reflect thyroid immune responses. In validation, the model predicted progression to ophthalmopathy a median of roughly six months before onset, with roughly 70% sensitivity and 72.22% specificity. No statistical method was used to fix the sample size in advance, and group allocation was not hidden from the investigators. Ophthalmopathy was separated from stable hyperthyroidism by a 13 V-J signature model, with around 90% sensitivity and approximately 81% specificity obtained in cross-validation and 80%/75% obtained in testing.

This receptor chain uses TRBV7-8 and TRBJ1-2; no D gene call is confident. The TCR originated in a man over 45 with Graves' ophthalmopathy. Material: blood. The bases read TGTGCCAGCTACCTTTTTCGGCCCCACGATGGCTACACCTTC. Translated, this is CASYLFRPHDGYTF.